These 25 T cell receptor beta chains share one sample of origin, sequenced in a study of blood T cells in healthy people across ages. The second PCR ran about 6 to 12 cycles with a sample-barcoded 5' primer and J-beta primers. TCRdb recomputed calls from the 5' RACE reads with MiXCR, one row per CDR3 protein. The sample yields some 1 million distinct CDR3 sequences, more than 35% seen once. The specimen sequenced was blood. These receptors came from an older woman in good health.

The gene calls are TRBV7-2 and TRBJ2-6, with 7 bases fitting TRBD1. Looked up from germline, CDR1 is SGHTA and CDR2 is FQGNSA. V shed 5 bases, J shed 2 bases, and the junction held 3 bases outside the gene matches. The CDR3 contains 15 residues. CDR3 coding DNA: TGTGCCAGCAGCGCACAGGGGACTGGGGCCAACGTCCTGACTTTC. Translating gives CASSAQGTGANVLTF.

This clonotype was detected only a few times. The J gene is TRBJ1-1, the V gene TRBV7-2, with D possibly TRBD1 on 5 matching bases. Trimming shortened V by 4 bases and J by 3 bases, and 15 bases separated the two germline ends. The CDR3 covers 15 residues. CDR1 is SGHTA and CDR2 is FQGNSA in the germline V gene. The CDR3 sequence: CASSSRSDSYTEAFF. CDR3 bases: TGTGCCAGCAGCTCAAGGTCAGACAGTTACACTGAAGCTTTCTTT. Full variable domain (outside the CDR3, taken from reference TRBV7-2 and TRBJ1-1): GAGVSQSPSNKVTEKGKDVELRCDPISGHTALYWYRQSLGQGLEFLIYFQGNSAPDKSGLPSDRFSAERTGGSVSTLTIQRTQQEDSAVYLCASSSRSDSYTEAFFGQGTRLTVV.

DNA of the CDR3: TGCAGCGTTGAAGCACCCGGGACTTCCAGATACAATGAGCAGTTCTTC. It encodes CSVEAPGTSRYNEQFF. The V gene is TRBV29-1, the J gene TRBJ2-1; D is perhaps TRBD2 (6 bases). Trimming removed 1 base from V and 4 bases from J, with 17 bases in between. Germline-derived CDR1 and CDR2 are SQVTM and ANQGSEA. The CDR3 is made up of 16 amino acids.

This clonotype was detected a few times. The chain combines TRBV11-1 with TRBJ2-1, with 8 bases matching TRBD2. The CDR3 runs to 16 residues. The V gene's germline CDR1 is SGHAT and CDR2 FQDESV (reference sequence). The V gene end was trimmed by 7 bases and the J gene end by 2 bases; junction bases not matched to a gene: 10. CDR3 loop: CASTLAGTLTYNEQFF. The CDR3 DNA reads TGTGCCAGCACTCTAGCGGGCACACTGACCTACAATGAGCAGTTCTTC. The variable domain in full, completed from reference TRBV11-1 and TRBJ2-1, reads EAEVAQSPRYKITEKSQAVAFWCDPISGHATLYWYRQILGQGPELLVQFQDESVVDDSQLPKDRFSAERLKGVDSTLKIQPAELGDSAMYLCASTLAGTLTYNEQFFGPGTRLTVL.

This clonotype was counted between two and nine times. The rearrangement links TRBV29-1 to TRBJ1-2; D perhaps matches TRBD1 (6 bases). Trimming took 8 bases from V and 2 from J, leaving 24 bases between them. The CDR3 has 16 amino acids. CDR1 is SQVTM, CDR2 ANQGSEA, per germline. CDR3 sequence reads: CSYRGAGYGDNYGYTF. The DNA of the CDR3 is TGCAGCTACCGGGGGGCAGGGTATGGGGACAACTATGGCTACACCTTC.

V usage is TRBV5-1 and J usage is TRBJ2-6; D may be TRBD1 (5 bases). This CDR3 comprises 16 residues. Germline CDR1 reads SGHRS; CDR2 reads YFSETQ. V dropped 1 base and J dropped 2 bases, with 10 bases sitting between them. CDR3 residues: CASSLLGRAGANVLTF. CDR3 DNA sequence: TGCGCCAGCAGCTTGTTGGGCAGGGCTGGGGCCAACGTCCTGACTTTC.

This chain uses TRBV21-1 with TRBJ2-1; TRBD2, the D gene given by the table, was not confirmed from the DNA. TRBV21-1 is labeled a pseudogene. CDR3 length: 17 residues. The CDR3 sequence: CASSQFPGTSSWNEQFF. The CDR3 bases are TGTGCCAGCAGCCAATTTCCCGGGACTAGCTCGTGGAATGAGCAGTTCTTC.

As to this clonotype: The germline gene is not matched at one end of the junction; a read error may be the cause. CDR3 nucleotides: TGTGCCAGCAGCCTAGCTAGCGGGAGATTTGCAGAGACCCAGTACTTC. This translates into CASSLASGRFAETQYF. The gene calls are TRBV7-2 and TRBJ2-5, with 10 positions matching TRBD2. Germline CDR1 SGHTA, CDR2 FQGNSA. The CDR3 contains 16 residues.

Turning to this clonotype: A read error is possible here, since a much larger clone lies one base away. V usage is TRBV5-5 and J usage is TRBJ2-3; D is ambiguous. Germline CDR1 reads SGHKS; CDR2 reads YYEKEE (reference sequence). The CDR3 has 12 residues. Trimming shortened V by 4 bases and J by 5 bases, and 8 bases separated the two germline ends. CDR3 amino acids: CASSIRVDTQYF. The CDR3 DNA follows: TGTGCCAGCAGCATCCGAGTAGATACGCAGTATTTT. The full variable domain, in which reference TRBV5-5 and TRBJ2-3 provide the parts outside the CDR3, is DAGVTQSPTHLIKTRGQQVTLRCSPISGHKSVSWYQQVLGQGPQFIFQYYEKEERGRGNFPDRFSARQFPNYSSELNVNALLLGDSALYLCASSIRVDTQYFGPGTRLTVL.

CDR3 protein: CASSHEDTQYF. For the CDR3, the DNA is TGTGCCAGCAGTCACGAGGATACGCAGTATTTT. The chain links TRBV12-3 or TRBV12-4 to TRBJ2-3; no clear D gene. The CDR3 length is 11 residues. V shed 5 bases and J shed 6 bases, with 6 bases lying between them.

V and J are TRBV12-3 or TRBV12-4 and TRBJ1-6; D gene unclear. Trimming left V 3 bases short and J 10 bases short, with 16 bases between. This CDR3 is 15 amino acids long. CDR3 region: CASSLRSEGRSPLHF. The CDR3 DNA sequence: TGTGCCAGCAGTTTGAGGTCCGAAGGGAGATCACCCCTCCACTTT.

In its sample, this clonotype was seen a few times. This chain links TRBV24-1 with TRBJ2-6; D gene unclear. V lost 3 bases and J 1 base, leaving 9 bases between the germline ends. This CDR3 has 16 amino acids. The germline V gene has CDR1 KGHDR and CDR2 SFDVKD. The chain's CDR3 is CATSDPTPSGANVLTF. CDR3 sequence (DNA): TGTGCCACCAGTGATCCAACACCGTCTGGGGCCAACGTCCTGACTTTC.

This clonotype has only a few counts. The rearrangement links TRBV15 to TRBJ2-5; D is unresolved. This CDR3 has 11 residues. Trimming stripped 0 bases from V and 11 bases from J, with 7 bases between. CDR1 is LNHNV and CDR2 is YYDKDF in the germline V gene (reference sequence). The CDR3 nucleotides are TGTGCCACCAGCAGAGACGGTTCGCAGTACTTC. Translating it yields CATSRDGSQYF.

This CDR3 is CASGTSGKYEQYF. CDR3 DNA sequence: TGTGCCAGCGGGACTAGCGGGAAATACGAGCAGTACTTC. The chain carries TRBV11-1 and TRBJ2-7; 13 bases fit TRBD2. Germline trimming cut 8 bases from V and 4 bases from J; bases unmatched to any gene: 2. CDR1 and CDR2 (germline): SGHAT, FQDESV (reference sequence). The CDR3 has 13 residues.

This clonotype came up a few times. This chain links TRBV20-1 with TRBJ2-3; TRBD2 matches at 10 bases. The V gene end was trimmed by 4 bases and the J gene end by 4 bases; junction bases not matched to a gene: 14. CDR3 length equals 17 residues. Germline CDR1 and CDR2: DFQATT and SNEGSKA (reference sequence). This CDR3 reads CSANAAGGRPLADTQYF. The CDR3 bases are TGCAGTGCTAACGCAGCGGGAGGGCGTCCCCTCGCAGATACGCAGTATTTT.

The genes are TRBV3-1 and TRBJ2-3, with 7 positions matching TRBD2. V lost 2 bases, J lost 0 bases, and 11 bases stayed unmatched. Per the germline V gene, CDR1 is LGHDT and CDR2 is YNNKEL (reference sequence). This CDR3 is 18 amino acids long. This chain's CDR3 is CASSQFLTSALSTDTQYF. In nucleotides, the CDR3 is TGTGCCAGCAGCCAATTCCTCACTAGCGCCCTTAGCACAGATACGCAGTATTTT.

This clonotype was picked up a small number of times. This chain connects TRBV5-1 to TRBJ2-1; TRBD2 matches 9 bases. Germline CDR1 reads SGHRS; CDR2 reads YFSETQ. V shed 4 bases and J 7 bases; nucleotides not matched to a gene: 9. The CDR3 extends over 15 amino acids. Here the CDR3 reads CASSPWTSERNEQFF. The CDR3 region has the DNA TGCGCCAGCAGCCCTTGGACTAGCGAGAGGAATGAGCAGTTCTTC.

This clonotype has more than one count but fewer than ten. This sequence joins TRBV5-4 and TRBJ2-2; D unclear. CDR3 size: 16 residues. Deletions cut 0 bases from V and 4 bases from J, with 13 bases between. Germline lookup yields CDR1 SGHNT and CDR2 YYREEE (reference sequence). The CDR3: CASSLGSGAPTGELFF. CDR3 bases: TGTGCCAGCAGCTTGGGGTCGGGCGCACCCACCGGGGAGCTGTTTTTT.

The CDR3 nucleotides read TGCGCCAGCAGCTTGGCGTTTGAGAGAATCAACGAGCAGTACTTC. This codes for CASSLAFERINEQYF. The chain couples TRBV5-1 to TRBJ2-7; D is ambiguous. V was pared by 0 bases and J by 5 bases, with 15 bases between. The CDR3 totals 15 residues. Germline CDR1 is SGHRS and CDR2 is YFSETQ.

V is TRBV3-1 and J is TRBJ1-2; 10 nucleotides align to TRBD1. V dropped 4 bases and J dropped 7; count of bases not matched to a gene: 6. CDR3 length equals 14 residues. Per germline, CDR1 LGHDT and CDR2 YNNKEL (reference sequence). The CDR3 nucleotides read TGTGCCAGCAGCCCCGGGACAGGGGTTGCTGGCTACACCTTC. Its protein product is CASSPGTGVAGYTF.

The V and J genes are TRBV7-9 and TRBJ1-2; 10 bases agree with TRBD1. The ends lost 5 bases at V and 1 base at J; junction bases unmatched: 13. This CDR3 is built from 18 residues. Germline lookup yields CDR1 SEHNR and CDR2 FQNEAQ (reference sequence). The CDR3 loop reads CASSTTDRGLSGNYGYTF. Here the CDR3 DNA reads TGTGCCAGCAGCACCACCGACAGGGGGCTGAGTGGTAACTATGGCTACACCTTC.

This clonotype was seen a few times. V and J are TRBV7-9 and TRBJ2-1; perhaps TRBD2 as D (6 bases). V was cut by 2 bases and J by 0 bases, with 14 bases left in between. The CDR3 consists of 17 residues. Per the germline V gene, CDR1 is SEHNR and CDR2 is FQNEAQ (reference sequence). The CDR3 loop is CASSLRRAWTSYNEQFF. The CDR3 DNA reads as TGTGCCAGCAGCTTAAGGAGGGCCTGGACCTCCTACAATGAGCAGTTCTTC.

V is TRBV20-1 and J is TRBJ2-1; 9 nucleotides agree with TRBD1. The CDR3 runs to 16 residues. Germline V gene lookup returns CDR1 DFQATT and CDR2 SNEGSKA (reference sequence). V lost 4 bases and J lost 6; bases outside the gene matches: 13. CDR3 sequence: CSAKPLLRDRVNEQFF. CDR3 in DNA: TGCAGTGCTAAACCTCTCCTCCGGGACAGGGTCAATGAGCAGTTCTTC.

A single count supports this clonotype. CDR3 protein: CASSQDIWVDQPQHF. The DNA for the CDR3 is TGTGCCAGCAGCCAAGATATCTGGGTGGATCAGCCCCAGCATTTT. The chain is built from TRBV3-1 and TRBJ1-5, with no clear D. Between the trimmed V and J ends, which lost 0 bases and 5 bases, there was a span of 11 bases. The CDR3 runs 15 residues. From germline, CDR1 is LGHDT and CDR2 YNNKEL (reference sequence).

The J gene is TRBJ2-1, the V gene TRBV10-3; 7 bases are a match to TRBD2. This CDR3 is built from 13 residues. Per germline, CDR1 ENHRY and CDR2 SYGVKD. With 3 bases clipped from V and 10 bases from J, the junction kept 6 bases outside the gene matches. The CDR3 DNA sequence: TGTGCCATCAGTGATCCTAGCGGTGAAGAGCAGTTCTTC. Translation: CAISDPSGEEQFF.